One sample yielded the 14 T cell receptor beta chains listed below, sequenced in a study of Ad26.COV2.S vaccination and SARS-CoV-2 variants. Described treatment: 19 received Ad26.COV2.S at low or high dose, single or two shots; roughly five received placebo; per-sample allocation not given. Samples came from day 63 after the first vaccine or placebo injection. Data came from immunoSEQ multiplex PCR; TCRdb stores just in-frame clones and leaves some out. The data contain under 300,000 clones, roughly 87% of them singletons. The source material was peripheral blood, sampled in a trial of Ad26.COV2.S vaccine versus placebo. All receptors come from a person between 18 and 65 years old who received the Ad26.COV2.S COVID-19 vaccine or a placebo.

The sample holds one count of this clone. The V and J genes are TRBV5-1 and TRBJ2-2; D is tentatively TRBD1 or TRBD2 (5 bases each). This CDR3 spans 14 amino acids. CDR1 and CDR2 (germline): SGHRS, YFSETQ. Trimming took off 0 bases at V and 14 bases at J, with 17 bases between the two ends. The CDR3, as DNA: TGCGCCAGCAGCTTGGAGGTGCCGGGGCTTAGCCTGTTTTTT. This gives the protein CASSLEVPGLSLFF.

The chain combines TRBV4-2 with TRBJ2-5; 8 bases are a match to TRBD2. V trimming: 1 base; J trimming: 3 bases; junction bases outside the gene matches: 7. Germline V gene sequence: CDR1 LGHNA, CDR2 YNFKEQ. The CDR3 is 16 residues long. The chain's CDR3 is CASSQASGSTKETQYF. DNA of the CDR3: TGTGCCAGCAGCCAAGCAAGCGGGAGTACCAAAGAGACCCAGTACTTC.

The chain links TRBV11-2 to TRBJ2-7; D unclear. Trimming cost V 3 bases and J 3 bases, with 9 bases left between them. CDR1 is SGHAT and CDR2 is FQNNGV in the germline V gene. CDR3 length: 13 amino acids. The CDR3 here is CASSFGVIYEQYF. In nucleotides, the CDR3 is TGTGCCAGCAGCTTTGGAGTAATCTACGAGCAGTACTTC.

J is TRBJ1-5 and V is TRBV9, with 11 bases matching TRBD1. CDR1 and CDR2 (germline): SGDLS, YYNGEE. V shed 1 base and J 7 bases; nucleotides not matched to a gene: 1. CDR3 length: 14 amino acids. In nucleotides, the CDR3 is TGTGCCAGCAGCGTAAGGGACAGGGGGCAGCCCCAGCATTTT. This translates into CASSVRDRGQPQHF. Full variable domain (rest looked up from reference TRBV9 and TRBJ1-5): DSGVTQTPKHLITATGQRVTLRCSPRSGDLSVYWYQQSLDQGLQFLIQYYNGEERAKGNILERFSAQQFPDLHSELNLSSLELGDSALYFCASSVRDRGQPQHFGDGTRLSIL.

The V call is TRBV9, the J call TRBJ2-3; the match to TRBD2 covers 7 bases. V was pared by 0 bases and J by 0 bases, with 7 bases of the junction left unmatched. The CDR3 runs 17 residues. Germline V CDR1 and CDR2: SGDLS, YYNGEE. The CDR3, as DNA: TGTGCCAGCAGCGTAGGCACTAGCGCATATAGCACAGATACGCAGTATTTT. Translated: CASSVGTSAYSTDTQYF.

In its sample, this clone was seen once. V usage is TRBV10-3 and J usage is TRBJ1-1; the match to TRBD1 covers 7 bases. The CDR3 length is 13 residues. The junction had 3 bases not matched to a gene; V was cut back by 6 bases and J by 2 bases. Per the germline V gene, CDR1 is ENHRY and CDR2 is SYGVKD. CDR3 bases: TGTGCCATCAGACAGGGGATAAACACTGAAGCTTTCTTT. Its protein is CAIRQGINTEAFF.

The chain is built from TRBV9 and TRBJ2-3; no clear D gene. The CDR3 has 16 residues. In germline, CDR1 is SGDLS, CDR2 YYNGEE. V lost 4 bases, J lost 1 base, and 16 bases lay in between. The CDR3 loop reads CASSPGAGSRTDTQYF. In DNA form, the CDR3 reads TGTGCCAGCAGCCCAGGCGCAGGATCGCGCACAGATACGCAGTATTTT. Together with reference TRBV9 and TRBJ2-3, the CDR3 gives the full variable domain: DSGVTQTPKHLITATGQRVTLRCSPRSGDLSVYWYQQSLDQGLQFLIQYYNGEERAKGNILERFSAQQFPDLHSELNLSSLELGDSALYFCASSPGAGSRTDTQYFGPGTRLTVL.

The V call is TRBV6-5, the J call TRBJ2-7; D uncertain. The V end lost 6 bases, the J end lost 2 bases, and 8 bases lay between the germline ends. The V gene's germline CDR1 is MNHEY and CDR2 SVGAGI. This CDR3 has 12 residues. The CDR3 region has the DNA TGTGCCAGCAGGGCTCGACCCTACGAGCAGTACTTC. Its translation is CASRARPYEQYF.

The chain carries TRBV6-5 and TRBJ1-5; 7 bases agree with TRBD1. The CDR3 spans 14 residues. In germline, CDR1 is MNHEY, CDR2 SVGAGI. V lost 6 bases to trimming and J lost 3 bases; unmatched junction nucleotides: 5. The DNA of the CDR3 is TGTGCCAGCAGGGTGGACAGGTACAATCAGCCCCAGCATTTT. It yields the protein CASRVDRYNQPQHF.

The chain employs TRBV29-1 and TRBJ2-7, with 10 bases matching TRBD1. V was pared by 6 bases and J by 6 bases, with 11 bases of the junction left unmatched. This CDR3 region has 14 residues. From germline, CDR1 is SQVTM and CDR2 ANQGSEA. This CDR3 is CSVDGQGGPSEQYV. CDR3 nucleotide sequence: TGCAGCGTAGACGGACAGGGGGGGCCCTCCGAGCAGTACGTC.

This chain links TRBV11-2 with TRBJ2-6; 9 bases map to TRBD1. CDR3 length equals 19 residues. Germline loops: CDR1 SGHAT, CDR2 FQNNGV. V dropped 4 bases and J dropped 1; count of bases not matched to a gene: 11. The CDR3 here is CASSSFRDRALSGANVLTF. The CDR3 DNA follows: TGTGCCAGCAGCTCTTTCCGGGACAGGGCACTGTCTGGGGCCAACGTCCTGACTTTC.

This clone was observed a few times. The V call is TRBV14, the J call TRBJ1-4, with D tentatively TRBD1 (5 bases). V shed 1 base and J shed 6 bases, with 15 bases lying between them. The CDR3 totals 16 residues. CDR1 is SGHDN and CDR2 is FVKESK in the germline V gene. CDR3 nucleotides: TGTGCCAGCAGCCAAGGCACGGAGGGGCCGTATGAAAAACTGTTTTTT. Protein: CASSQGTEGPYEKLFF.

The V gene is TRBV7-3, the J gene TRBJ1-1; possible D gene TRBD1, 5 bases. V was cut by 0 bases and J by 5 bases, with 16 bases left in between. Germline CDR1 is SGHTA and CDR2 is FQGTGA. The CDR3 runs to 16 residues. In DNA, the CDR3 is TGTGCCAGCAGCTTAACAAGTGGACACTTCGGGACTGAAGCTTTCTTT. Protein sequence: CASSLTSGHFGTEAFF.

This sequence joins TRBV14 and TRBJ2-2; perhaps TRBD1 as D (6 bases). The germline V gene has CDR1 SGHDN and CDR2 FVKESK. V gave up 2 bases and J gave up 4 bases, with 11 bases separating them. This CDR3 is 15 amino acids long. The DNA for the CDR3 is TGTGCCAGCAGCCAAAAGGACAGTTTCACCGGGGAGCTGTTTTTT. This sequence encodes CASSQKDSFTGELFF. The complete variable domain, with remaining parts taken from reference TRBV14 and TRBJ2-2, reads EAGVTQFPSHSVIEKGQTVTLRCDPISGHDNLYWYRRVMGKEIKFLLHFVKESKQDESGMPNNRFLAERTGGTYSTLKVQPAELEDSGVYFCASSQKDSFTGELFFGEGSRLTVL.